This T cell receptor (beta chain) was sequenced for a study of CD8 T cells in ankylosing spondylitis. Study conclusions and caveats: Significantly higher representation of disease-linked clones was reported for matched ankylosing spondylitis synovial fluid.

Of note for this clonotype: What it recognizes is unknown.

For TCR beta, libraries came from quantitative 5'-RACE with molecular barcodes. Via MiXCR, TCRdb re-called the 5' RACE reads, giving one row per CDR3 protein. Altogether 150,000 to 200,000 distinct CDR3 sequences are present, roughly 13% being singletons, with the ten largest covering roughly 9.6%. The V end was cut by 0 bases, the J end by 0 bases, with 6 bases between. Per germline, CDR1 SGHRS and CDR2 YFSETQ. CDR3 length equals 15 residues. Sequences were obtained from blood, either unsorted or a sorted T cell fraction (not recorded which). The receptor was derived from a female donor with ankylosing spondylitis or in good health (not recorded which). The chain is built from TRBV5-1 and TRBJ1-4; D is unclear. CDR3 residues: CASSLVAATNEKLFF. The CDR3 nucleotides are TGCGCCAGCAGCTTGGTAGCAGCAACTAATGAAAAACTGTTTTTT.